One and the same sample provided the 21 T cell receptor beta chains below, sequenced in a study of shared clonotypes between healthy human individuals. Data came from immunoSEQ multiplex PCR; TCRdb stores just in-frame clones and leaves some out. The sample lists around 1.9 million clones, just over 90% seen once, with over 1.5% in the top ten. Terminally differentiated effector memory CD45RA+ cells were excluded by CCR7 positive selection of CD45RO-negative cells. Material: naive CD8+ T cells from PBMCs. Receptors were obtained from a man between 18 and 35 years old in good health. Some clones in this sample may be carry-over from other donors' samples.

The CDR3: CASSYMGGQLEEQYF. In DNA, the CDR3 is TGTGCCAGCAGTTACATGGGGGGGCAGCTAGAAGAGCAGTACTTC. V and J are TRBV6-6 and TRBJ2-7, with D maybe TRBD2 (7 bases). The V gene lost 2 bases and the J gene lost 7 bases, with 18 bases spanning the gap. Germline lookup yields CDR1 MNHNY and CDR2 SVGAGI (reference sequence). The CDR3 sequence is 15 residues long.

A single count supports this clone. The chain uses TRBV28 and TRBJ2-7; D gene uncertain. With 7 bases removed from V and 6 bases from J, the gap between germline ends came to 19 bases. Germline V gene sequence: CDR1 MDHEN, CDR2 SYDVKM. The CDR3 consists of 14 residues. The CDR3 sequence: CASTLRVLGSEQYF. DNA for the CDR3: TGTGCCAGCACCCTTCGGGTCTTGGGCAGCGAGCAGTACTTC.

The chain has TRBV27 and TRBJ2-4; the D call may be TRBD1 or TRBD2 (6 bases each). CDR3 length: 15 amino acids. V was pared by 6 bases and J by 1 base, with 13 bases between. CDR1 and CDR2 (germline): MNHEY, SMNVEV (reference sequence). The CDR3 DNA reads as TGTGCCAGCAGCGGAGGGGGATGGGCCAAAAACATTCAGTACTTC. Its protein is CASSGGGWAKNIQYF.

The gene calls are TRBV2 and TRBJ1-5; D unresolved. The CDR3 spans 15 residues. Germline-derived CDR1 and CDR2 are SNHLY and FYNNEI. Deletions cut 3 bases from V and 2 bases from J, with 11 bases between. The CDR3 spells CASSDVGLGNQPQHF. Here the CDR3 DNA reads TGTGCCAGCAGTGACGTGGGTCTCGGCAATCAGCCCCAGCATTTT.

J is TRBJ2-2 and V is TRBV6-1; no clear D. CDR1 is MNHNS and CDR2 is SASEGT in the germline V gene. The germline V and J ends were trimmed by 7 bases and 3 bases, with 9 bases remaining between them. The CDR3 contains 13 residues. CDR3 in amino acids: CASTLDDTGELFF. DNA of the CDR3: TGTGCCAGCACGCTTGACGACACCGGGGAGCTGTTTTTT.

Remarks on this clone: The same CDR3 also results from other DNA sequences found in this sample. As DNA, the CDR3 is TGTGCCAGCAGCGTAGGCGGCCGAACCTACGAGCAGTACTTC. Translated, it gives CASSVGGRTYEQYF. The chain has TRBV9 and TRBJ2-7; D is undetermined. The CDR3 extends over 14 amino acids. Germline CDR1 is SGDLS and CDR2 is YYNGEE. V lost 0 bases and J 2 bases, leaving 9 bases between the germline ends.

This chain uses TRBV28 with TRBJ1-5; no reliable D call. CDR1 and CDR2 from the germline V gene are MDHEN and SYDVKM. This CDR3 region has 10 residues. Trimming pared 10 bases from V and 9 bases from J, leaving 10 bases between. The CDR3 DNA sequence: TGTGCCACCCACTCGGGGCCCCAGCATTTT. It translates to CATHSGPQHF.

This clone was observed once. V gene TRBV27 combines with J gene TRBJ2-7; the match to TRBD1 covers 9 bases. The CDR3 contains 15 residues. Germline CDR1 is MNHEY and CDR2 is SMNVEV (reference sequence). V lost 8 bases to trimming and J lost 1 base; unmatched junction nucleotides: 9. The CDR3 region has the DNA TGTGCCAGCGCCATTGGACAGGGGATATCCTACGAGCAGTACTTC. Translated, it gives CASAIGQGISYEQYF.

A single count supports this clone. The chain has TRBV7-9 and TRBJ1-1; the D gene is possibly TRBD1 (6 bases). This CDR3 is 15 amino acids long. Looked up from germline, CDR1 is SEHNR and CDR2 is FQNEAQ (reference sequence). Deletions cut 3 bases from V and 4 bases from J, with 15 bases between. The CDR3 nucleotides read TGTGCCAGCAGCTTCGGGTTTGGGGGCGGCACTGAAGCTTTCTTT. Translated, it gives CASSFGFGGGTEAFF.

DNA of the CDR3: TGTGCCAGCAGTTTGCCGGACGATATTGCTTATGGCTACACCTTC. It is translated as CASSLPDDIAYGYTF. The rearrangement links TRBV28 to TRBJ1-2; no definite D call. Germline V gene sequence: CDR1 MDHEN, CDR2 SYDVKM. The CDR3 is 15 amino acids. The V end lost 3 bases, the J end lost 5 bases, and 16 bases lay between the germline ends.

Notes on this clone: Other DNA sequences of this sample code for an identical CDR3. The CDR3 DNA sequence: TGTGCCAGCAGCGCCCCTGGAAACACCATATATTTT. This sequence encodes CASSAPGNTIYF. V is TRBV9 and J is TRBJ1-3; no clear D. Germline CDR1 is SGDLS and CDR2 is YYNGEE. The CDR3 consists of 12 residues. V was cut by 3 bases and J by 2 bases, with 3 bases left in between.

Regarding this clone: The sample has other DNA sequences that encode this CDR3 too. The chain combines TRBV19 with TRBJ2-5, with TRBD1 matching 9 bases. Germline trimming cut 5 bases from V and 1 base from J; bases unmatched to any gene: 5. CDR1 is LNHDA, CDR2 SQIVND, per germline (reference sequence). The CDR3 consists of 15 residues. The CDR3 nucleotides are TGTGCCAGTAGTCGGGACAGGGAAGGCCAAGAGACCCAGTACTTC. Translation: CASSRDREGQETQYF.

The chain is built from TRBV7-9 and TRBJ2-7; D may be TRBD2 (5 bases). The V end lost 4 bases, the J end lost 0 bases, and 10 bases lay between the germline ends. The CDR3 totals 14 residues. Germline values: CDR1 SEHNR, CDR2 FQNEAQ (reference sequence). The CDR3 is CASSSPGNSYEQYF. CDR3 in DNA: TGTGCCAGCAGCTCACCCGGGAACTCCTACGAGCAGTACTTC.

The chain is built from TRBV19 and TRBJ1-1, with TRBD1 matching 7 bases. The CDR3 runs to 14 residues. The V segment lost 7 bases and the J segment 5 bases; nucleotides outside the gene matches: 10. Germline V CDR1 and CDR2: LNHDA, SQIVND (reference sequence). The CDR3 here is CASTPGQTRTEAFF. The CDR3 DNA sequence: TGTGCCAGTACCCCGGGACAGACGAGGACTGAAGCTTTCTTT. Drawing the rest from reference TRBV19 and TRBJ1-1, the complete variable domain is DGGITQSPKYLFRKEGQNVTLSCEQNLNHDAMYWYRQDPGQGLRLIYYSQIVNDFQKGDIAEGYSVSREKKESFPLTVTSAQKNPTAFYLCASTPGQTRTEAFFGQGTRLTVV.

This chain joins TRBV19 and TRBJ1-1, with 8 bases fitting TRBD1. Trimming removed 3 bases from V and 0 bases from J; junction bases left unmatched: 3. Germline assignment: CDR1 LNHDA and CDR2 SQIVND (reference sequence). The CDR3 totals 15 residues. The DNA of the CDR3 is TGTGCCAGTAGTATCCTGGACAGGGTGAACACTGAAGCTTTCTTT. This encodes CASSILDRVNTEAFF.

This chain links TRBV28 with TRBJ1-5; D is possibly TRBD1 (5 bases). From germline, CDR1 is MDHEN and CDR2 SYDVKM. V was pared by 1 base and J by 7 bases, with 14 bases between. This CDR3 comprises 15 residues. The DNA for the CDR3 is TGTGCCAGCAGTTTATTGGGAGGGGTCGGGCAGCCCCAGCATTTT. This codes for CASSLLGGVGQPQHF.

V gene TRBV7-3 combines with J gene TRBJ2-3; D possibly corresponds to TRBD1 (6 bases). CDR1 and CDR2 (germline): SGHTA, FQGTGA. The CDR3 is made up of 14 amino acids. V shed 4 bases and J shed 3 bases, with 11 bases lying between them. CDR3 in DNA: TGTGCCAGCAGCTCCATCCAGGGGACAGATACGCAGTATTTT. Translating it yields CASSSIQGTDTQYF.

V is TRBV7-9 and J is TRBJ2-5, with TRBD1 matching over 8 bases. The germline V gene encodes CDR1 SEHNR and CDR2 FQNEAQ (reference sequence). This CDR3 contains 15 residues. The ends lost 5 bases at V and 5 bases at J; junction bases unmatched: 10. The CDR3 sequence is CASSAGQGPWETQYF. The CDR3 nucleotides are TGTGCCAGCAGCGCAGGACAGGGCCCTTGGGAGACCCAGTACTTC.

This clone came up a few times. Other DNA sequences from this sample encode an identical CDR3 as well. V is TRBV2 and J is TRBJ1-1; D gene uncertain. CDR1 is SNHLY and CDR2 is FYNNEI in the germline V gene. V gave up 3 bases and J gave up 1 base, with 6 bases separating them. This CDR3 has 13 residues. The CDR3 bases are TGTGCCAGCAGTGAGCGGGGGAACACTGAAGCTTTCTTT. This gives the protein CASSERGNTEAFF.

This rearrangement joins TRBV11-2 to TRBJ1-2; 9 nucleotides line up with TRBD1. This CDR3 comprises 15 residues. Germline V gene data show CDR1 as SGHAT and CDR2 as FQNNGV. The V gene end was trimmed by 5 bases and the J gene end by 1 base; junction bases not matched to a gene: 5. The CDR3 DNA follows: TGTGCCAGCAGCCCCGGGACAGGGTTTAACTATGGCTACACCTTC. Its protein product is CASSPGTGFNYGYTF.

V and J are TRBV29-1 and TRBJ1-1; D unclear. This CDR3 spans 13 amino acids. The V gene lost 5 bases and the J gene lost 3 bases, with 13 bases spanning the gap. Germline loops: CDR1 SQVTM, CDR2 ANQGSEA. CDR3 nucleotides: TGCAGCGTTCCCGGCCCCTGGGACACTGAAGCTTTCTTT. It yields the protein CSVPGPWDTEAFF. Complete variable domain (other parts from reference TRBV29-1 and TRBJ1-1): SAVISQKPSRDICQRGTSLTIQCQVDSQVTMMFWYRQQPGQSLTLIATANQGSEATYESGFVIDKFPISRPNLTFSTLTVSNMSPEDSSIYLCSVPGPWDTEAFFGQGTRLTVV.